Listed below are T cell receptor beta chains from one sample, sequenced in a study of blood T cell repertoires in COVID-19. The protocol was immunoSEQ multiplex PCR, while the TCRdb copy is restricted to in-frame clones and leaves out a portion. This table holds about 270,000 clones, 85% to 95% found once. The sequenced sample was PBMCs or T cells enriched from blood (not recorded which). These receptor sequences come from a man aged 40-49 years who had been exposed to COVID-19. The CDR3 runs from the conserved cysteine through the conserved F or W. D genes are given only for firm matches. Not all rows give a size; the values are once, few, many and, for expanded clones, a class.

>TRBD2|TRBJ2-1|TRBV7-9|.
TGTGCCAGCAGCCCTACTAGCGGGCCTACCGATGAGCAGTTCTTC
CASSPTSGPTDEQFF
>.|TRBJ1-6|TRBV6-5|.
TGTGCCAGCAGAACCGGGACACCGTATAATTCACCCCTCCACTTT
CASRTGTPYNSPLHF
>.|TRBJ1-2|TRBV14|.
TGTGCCAGCAGCCAAGATTACGGAACAGGGTATGGCTACACCTTC
CASSQDYGTGYGYTF
>.|TRBJ1-1|TRBV28|once
TGTGCCAGCAGTTTAGGGAGGGGTACTGAAGCTTTCTTT
CASSLGRGTEAFF
>.|TRBJ1-2|TRBV30|.
TGTGCCTCAGCCCAGGGTTTCGACTATGGCTACACCTTC
CASAQGFDYGYTF
>TRBD2|TRBJ2-1|TRBV3-1/TRBV3-2|.
TGTGCCAGCCGACTAGCGGGAACGTTGAAGAATGAGCAGTTCTTC
CASRLAGTLKNEQFF
>TRBD1|TRBJ1-1|TRBV6-6|.
TGTGCCAGCAGTTACGAACACCAGGGGGGGAACACTGAAGCTTTCTTT
CASSYEHQGGNTEAFF
>TRBD2|TRBJ2-7|TRBV7-9|once
TGTGCCAGCAGCTTGAGTAGCGGGATAATTTACGAGCAGTACTTC
CASSLSSGIIYEQYF
>TRBD2|TRBJ2-5|TRBV19|.
TGTGCCAGTAGTTCTAGCGGGAGGGGAGAGACCCAGTACTTC
CASSSSGRGETQYF
>.|TRBJ1-2|TRBV30|.
TGTGCCTGGAGACGACAGCAGTATGGCTACACCTTC
CAWRRQQYGYTF
>.|TRBJ2-7|TRBV18|.
TGTGCCAGCTCACCTGGACAAAACTCCTACGAGCAGTACTTC
CASSPGQNSYEQYF
>TRBD2|TRBJ2-1|TRBV7-2|.
TGTGCCAGCAGCTCCCGCGGGAGTTTTTCGAATGAGCAGTTCTTC
CASSSRGSFSNEQFF
>TRBD2|TRBJ2-7|TRBV27|.
TGTGCCAGCAGTGCTGGGACTAGCGGGAGTTCCTACGAGCAGTACTTC
CASSAGTSGSSYEQYF
>.|TRBJ2-7|TRBV7-9|.
TGTGCCAGCAGTCACCGCGGGAGGACAGGTATATACGAGCAGTACTTC
CASSHRGRTGIYEQYF
>TRBD2|TRBJ2-7|TRBV4-3|.
TGCGCCAGCAGCCAAGAGGGACTAGCGGGGGGTACCTACGAGCAGTACTTC
CASSQEGLAGGTYEQYF
>TRBD1|TRBJ1-2|TRBV19|.
TGTGCCAGTAGTATGGGAGGACAGGGGATCGGTGGCTACACCTTC
CASSMGGQGIGGYTF
>.|TRBJ2-7|TRBV14|.
TGTGCCAGCAGCCCAACACTGACAGGTTTCTACGAGCAGTACTTC
CASSPTLTGFYEQYF
>.|TRBJ2-5|TRBV7-9|few
TGTGCCAGCAGCTTATTCTGGGGCCAGGAGACCCAGTACTTC
CASSLFWGQETQYF
>.|TRBJ2-7|TRBV30|.
TGTGCCTGGAGTGTATCGGGTTACGAGCAGTACTTC
CAWSVSGYEQYF
>.|TRBJ2-7|TRBV19|.
TGTGCCAGGGGCCGGGGTAGCGTCTCCTACGAGCAGTACTTC
CARGRGSVSYEQYF
>TRBD1|TRBJ2-3|TRBV5-1|.
TGCGCCAGCAGCAGAACAGGGGCCAGCACAGATACGCAGTATTTT
CASSRTGASTDTQYF
>TRBD1|TRBJ1-1|TRBV13|.
TGTGCCAGCAGCTTAGACAGGGGTTCTGAAGCTTTCTTT
CASSLDRGSEAFF
>.|TRBJ2-7|TRBV6-1|.
TGTGCCAGCAGTGGACTATTTCATCCAGGGGGGAGGTTCTACGAGCAGTACTTC
CASSGLFHPGGRFYEQYF
>.|TRBJ2-7|TRBV13|.
TGTGCCAGCAGCTTAGCGGCAGGGGACGACGAGCAGTACTTC
CASSLAAGDDEQYF
>.|TRBJ1-1|TRBV6-5|.
TGTGCCAGCAGTTACGTCGTGAACACTGAAGCTTTCTTT
CASSYVVNTEAFF
>TRBD1|TRBJ1-6|TRBV9|.
TGTGCCAGCAGTCGGAGGACAGGGGGCAATTCACCCCTCCACTTT
CASSRRTGGNSPLHF
>.|TRBJ2-3|TRBV4-3|.
TGCGCCAGCAGCCAGAAGTACCTAGCGCGCACAGATACGCAGTATTTT
CASSQKYLARTDTQYF
>TRBD2|TRBJ2-2|TRBV5-1|.
TGCGCCAGCAGCTTTAGCGGGAGGGCCACCGGGGAGCTGTTTTTT
CASSFSGRATGELFF
>TRBD2|TRBJ2-2|TRBV24-1|.
TGTGCCACCAGTGATTTTACTAGCGGGAGGGCCATCACCGGGGAGCTGTTTTTT
CATSDFTSGRAITGELFF